This is a list of T cell receptor beta chains from one sample in a study of cytomegalovirus exposure and HLA in healthy donors. Some clones are missing from TCRdb's copy, which holds only in-frame ones; the method was immunoSEQ multiplex PCR. The data show 130,000 or so clones, about three quarters seen once. The sequenced sample consisted of PBMCs. These receptors were taken from a woman aged 18-35 years in good health and CMV-seronegative. Both conserved end residues are part of each CDR3. The D gene is left open where the match is weak. The size of a clone is reported for some rows only, either as once, few or many, or as a class for expanded clones.

D gene: .
J gene: TRBJ1-1
clone size: .
V gene: TRBV4-1
CDR3 DNA: TGCGCCAGCAGCCCGCGAGGGTGGCAAAGAACTGAAGCTTTCTTT
CDR3 protein: CASSPRGWQRTEAFF

D gene: .
J gene: TRBJ1-1
clone size: .
V gene: TRBV4-1
CDR3 DNA: TGCGCCAGCAGCCAAGAGAGGGCCAGAAGGGAGACTGAAGCTTTCTTT
CDR3 protein: CASSQERARRETEAFF

D gene: .
J gene: TRBJ1-2
clone size: few
V gene: TRBV19
CDR3 DNA: TGTGCCAGTAGTATATCGGACGGAGGCGGCTACACCTTC
CDR3 protein: CASSISDGGGYTF

D gene: .
J gene: TRBJ2-3
clone size: .
V gene: TRBV6-1
CDR3 DNA: TGTGCCAGTAGCCTCATCCCCACAGATACGCAGTATTTT
CDR3 protein: CASSLIPTDTQYF

D gene: .
J gene: TRBJ2-5
clone size: .
V gene: TRBV5-1
CDR3 DNA: TGCGCCAGCAGCCCCCAGGGGACGGAGACCCAGTACTTC
CDR3 protein: CASSPQGTETQYF

D gene: TRBD2
J gene: TRBJ2-1
clone size: .
V gene: TRBV6-6
CDR3 DNA: TGTGCCAGCAGTTACCGAAGGGAGGGGAATGAGCAGTTCTTC
CDR3 protein: CASSYRREGNEQFF

D gene: .
J gene: TRBJ1-4
clone size: .
V gene: TRBV7-9
CDR3 DNA: TGTGCCAGCAGCTTACCGGCTTCAGGCGAAAAACTGTTTTTT
CDR3 protein: CASSLPASGEKLFF

D gene: .
J gene: TRBJ1-2
clone size: .
V gene: TRBV9
CDR3 DNA: TGTGCCAGCAGCGCGAGCGGTCTTTACTATGGCTACACCTTC
CDR3 protein: CASSASGLYYGYTF

D gene: .
J gene: TRBJ1-3
clone size: .
V gene: TRBV5-1
CDR3 DNA: TGCGCCAGCAGCTTGGCCCTGAGCTCTGGAAACACCATATATTTT
CDR3 protein: CASSLALSSGNTIYF

D gene: .
J gene: TRBJ1-1
clone size: .
V gene: TRBV7-8
CDR3 DNA: TGTGCCAGCAGCTTAGAACGGCGGTTGAACACTGAAGCTTTCTTT
CDR3 protein: CASSLERRLNTEAFF

D gene: .
J gene: TRBJ2-1
clone size: .
V gene: TRBV27
CDR3 DNA: TGTGCCAGCAACAGTTCCTCCTACAATGAGCAGTTCTTC
CDR3 protein: CASNSSSYNEQFF

D gene: TRBD1
J gene: TRBJ1-2
clone size: .
V gene: TRBV5-6
CDR3 DNA: TGTGCCAGCAGGTTGGGACAGGGGGGCGGCTACACCTTC
CDR3 protein: CASRLGQGGGYTF

D gene: TRBD2
J gene: TRBJ2-5
clone size: .
V gene: TRBV5-6
CDR3 DNA: TGTGCCAGCAGCTTTGCGGGGGAGGAGACCCAGTACTTC
CDR3 protein: CASSFAGEETQYF

D gene: TRBD1
J gene: TRBJ1-1
clone size: .
V gene: TRBV6-5
CDR3 DNA: TGTGCCAGCAGCCCAGGAGGGGACAGGGACATCTTTTTT
CDR3 protein: CASSPGGDRDIFF

D gene: .
J gene: TRBJ1-2
clone size: .
V gene: TRBV29-1
CDR3 DNA: TGCAGCGTTGAATCAGGGACTAAAGGCTACACCTTC
CDR3 protein: CSVESGTKGYTF

D gene: TRBD1
J gene: TRBJ2-7
clone size: .
V gene: TRBV30
CDR3 DNA: TGTGCCTGGAGTACCCCCGGGACAGGGGGTTTC
CDR3 protein: CAWSTPGTGGF

D gene: .
J gene: TRBJ1-2
clone size: .
V gene: TRBV5-1
CDR3 DNA: TGCGCCAGCAGAAACAGGGAGGGCTACACCTTC
CDR3 protein: CASRNREGYTF

D gene: TRBD2
J gene: TRBJ2-3
clone size: .
V gene: TRBV20-1
CDR3 DNA: TGCAGTGTGATTAGCGGGAATACGCAGTATTTT
CDR3 protein: CSVISGNTQYF

D gene: TRBD2
J gene: TRBJ2-7
clone size: .
V gene: TRBV29-1
CDR3 DNA: TGCAGCGCCAAGGGTAGCGGGGATTCCTACGAGCAGTACTTC
CDR3 protein: CSAKGSGDSYEQYF

D gene: TRBD1
J gene: TRBJ1-4
clone size: .
V gene: TRBV4-1
CDR3 DNA: TGCGCCAGCAGCCAACCGGGACAGGGGGGGGAAAAACTGTTTTTT
CDR3 protein: CASSQPGQGGEKLFF

D gene: TRBD2
J gene: TRBJ2-5
clone size: .
V gene: TRBV5-4
CDR3 DNA: TGTGCCAGCAGCTTCCCTCTAGCGGGAGGGCAAGAGACCCAGTACTTC
CDR3 protein: CASSFPLAGGQETQYF

D gene: TRBD2
J gene: TRBJ2-5
clone size: .
V gene: TRBV5-4
CDR3 DNA: TGTGCCAGCAGCTTACCGGGACTAGCGGGAGGAGAGACCCAGTACTTC
CDR3 protein: CASSLPGLAGGETQYF

D gene: TRBD2
J gene: TRBJ2-1
clone size: .
V gene: TRBV9
CDR3 DNA: TGTGCCAGCCGGCGAGGGACTAGCCCCAATGAGCAGTTCTTC
CDR3 protein: CASRRGTSPNEQFF

D gene: TRBD1
J gene: TRBJ1-2
clone size: .
V gene: TRBV6-5
CDR3 DNA: TGTGCCAGCAGTTACTTTGGACAGGGCGGCTACACCTTC
CDR3 protein: CASSYFGQGGYTF

D gene: .
J gene: TRBJ2-7
clone size: .
V gene: TRBV7-2
CDR3 DNA: TGTGCCAGCAGCTCAGAAGACTATGCCCCCTACGAGCAGTACTTC
CDR3 protein: CASSSEDYAPYEQYF

D gene: .
J gene: TRBJ1-4
clone size: .
V gene: TRBV9
CDR3 DNA: TGTGCCAGCAGCGTGAATACAGGGACGGGGGAAAAACTGTTTTTT
CDR3 protein: CASSVNTGTGEKLFF

D gene: .
J gene: TRBJ1-1
clone size: .
V gene: TRBV6-5
CDR3 DNA: TGTGCCGTTGGAGAGAGGGGGAGCACTGAAGCTTTCTTT
CDR3 protein: CAVGERGSTEAFF

D gene: TRBD2
J gene: TRBJ2-7
clone size: .
V gene: TRBV7-6
CDR3 DNA: TGTGCCAGCAGCGTACTAGCGGGAGGGCCGGACCGCCTCTACGAGCAGTACTTC
CDR3 protein: CASSVLAGGPDRLYEQYF

D gene: TRBD1
J gene: TRBJ1-2
clone size: .
V gene: TRBV10-3
CDR3 DNA: TGTGCCATCAGTGAATACTCCCCGGGACAGGGTAGCTATGGCTACACCTTC
CDR3 protein: CAISEYSPGQGSYGYTF